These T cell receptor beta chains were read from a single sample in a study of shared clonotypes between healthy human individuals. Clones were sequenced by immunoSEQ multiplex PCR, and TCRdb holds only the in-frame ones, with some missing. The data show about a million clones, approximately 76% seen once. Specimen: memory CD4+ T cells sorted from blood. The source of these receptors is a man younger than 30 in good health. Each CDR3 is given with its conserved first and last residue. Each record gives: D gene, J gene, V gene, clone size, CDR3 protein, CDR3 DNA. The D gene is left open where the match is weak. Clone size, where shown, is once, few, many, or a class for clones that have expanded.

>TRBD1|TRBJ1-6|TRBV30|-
CAWSETGYYSPLHF
TGTGCCTGGAGTGAGACAGGGTATTATTCACCCCTCCACTTT
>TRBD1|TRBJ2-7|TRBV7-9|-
CASSPRDRAYEQYF
TGTGCCAGCAGCCCCCGGGACAGGGCCTACGAGCAGTACTTC
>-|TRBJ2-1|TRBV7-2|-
CASSLAGANYNEQFF
TGTGCCAGCAGCTTAGCGGGGGCCAACTACAATGAGCAGTTCTTC
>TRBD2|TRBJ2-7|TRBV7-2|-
CASSFSGAGGYEQYF
TGTGCCAGCAGCTTTAGCGGGGCGGGAGGGTACGAGCAGTACTTC
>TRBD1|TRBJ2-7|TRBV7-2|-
CASSRDRLYEQYF
TGTGCCAGCAGTCGGGACAGGCTGTACGAGCAGTACTTC
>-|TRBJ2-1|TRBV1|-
CTSSLRGLAGGPSRNEQFF
TGCACCAGCAGCCTCCGGGGACTAGCGGGAGGGCCGAGTCGGAATGAGCAGTTCTTC
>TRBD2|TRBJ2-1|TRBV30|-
CAWSVGTRPFF
TGTGCCTGGAGTGTAGGGACTAGGCCGTTCTTC
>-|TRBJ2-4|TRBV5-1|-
CASSSGVDMTKNIQYF
TGCGCCAGCAGCTCCGGGGTAGACATGACCAAAAACATTCAGTACTTC
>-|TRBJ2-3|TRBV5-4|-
CASSLYAGIGDTQYF
TGTGCCAGCAGCTTGTACGCGGGAATTGGAGATACGCAGTATTTT
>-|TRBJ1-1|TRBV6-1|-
CASSEMRPGLMNTEAFF
TGTGCCAGCAGTGAAATGAGACCGGGACTTATGAACACTGAAGCTTTCTTT
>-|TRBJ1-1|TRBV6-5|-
CATERGNTEAFF
TGTGCCACGGAGAGGGGGAACACTGAAGCTTTCTTT
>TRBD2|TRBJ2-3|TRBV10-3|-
CAISESILAGGSDTQYF
TGTGCCATCAGTGAGTCGATTCTAGCGGGAGGGTCCGATACGCAGTATTTT
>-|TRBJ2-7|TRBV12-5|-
CASGLRYEQYF
TGTGCTAGTGGTTTGAGATACGAGCAGTACTTC
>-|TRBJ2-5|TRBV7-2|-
CASSSGRIETQYF
TGTGCCAGCAGCTCAGGGAGGATAGAGACCCAGTACTTC
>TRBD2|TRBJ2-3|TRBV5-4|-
CASSLSGRASTDTQYF
TGTGCCAGCAGCTTGTCCGGGAGGGCCAGCACAGATACGCAGTATTTT
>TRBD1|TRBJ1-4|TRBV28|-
CASSLAGGLLTNEKLFF
TGTGCCAGCAGTTTAGCAGGGGGCCTATTAACTAATGAAAAACTGTTTTTT
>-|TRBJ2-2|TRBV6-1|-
CASSEWWGRPLGEELFF
TGTGCCAGCAGTGAATGGTGGGGGAGGCCCTTAGGGGAGGAGCTGTTTTTT
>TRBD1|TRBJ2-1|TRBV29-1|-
CSVGTGSSYNEQFF
TGCAGCGTGGGGACAGGGAGCTCCTACAATGAGCAGTTCTTC
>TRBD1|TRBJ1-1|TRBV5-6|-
CASRRQGDEAFF
TGTGCCAGCAGGCGACAGGGGGATGAAGCTTTCTTT
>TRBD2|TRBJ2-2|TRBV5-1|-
CASSLGGLGTGELFF
TGCGCCAGCAGCTTGGGGGGACTAGGAACCGGGGAGCTGTTTTTT
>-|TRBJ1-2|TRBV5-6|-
CASSPLGGGLANYGYTF
TGTGCCAGCAGCCCCCTGGGGGGAGGGCTGGCTAACTATGGCTACACCTTC
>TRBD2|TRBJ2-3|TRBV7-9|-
CASSFAGVSTDTQYF
TGTGCCAGCAGCTTCGCGGGGGTTTCGACAGATACGCAGTATTTT
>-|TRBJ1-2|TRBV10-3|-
CAISVGTRNDGYTF
TGTGCCATCAGTGTCGGAACAAGGAATGACGGCTACACCTTC
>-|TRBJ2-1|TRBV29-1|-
CSVSDYNEQFF
TGCAGCGTCTCCGACTACAATGAGCAGTTCTTC
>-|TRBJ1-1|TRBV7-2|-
CASSLVGGNTEAFF
TGTGCCAGCAGCTTAGTGGGGGGGAACACTGAAGCTTTCTTT
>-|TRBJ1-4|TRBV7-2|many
CASSLSGNEKLFF
TGTGCCAGCAGCTTATCCGGGAATGAAAAACTGTTTTTT
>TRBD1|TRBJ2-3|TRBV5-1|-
CASSRGGQGADTQYF
TGCGCCAGCAGCAGAGGGGGACAGGGTGCAGATACGCAGTATTTT
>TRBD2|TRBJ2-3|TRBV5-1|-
CASSLRLAGGTDTQYF
TGCGCCAGCAGCTTAAGACTAGCGGGGGGCACAGATACGCAGTATTTT
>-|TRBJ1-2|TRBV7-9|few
CASSLGTVYGYTF
TGTGCCAGCAGCTTAGGAACAGTCTATGGCTACACCTTC
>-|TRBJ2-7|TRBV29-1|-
CSVVGRAPLEQYF
TGCAGCGTTGTTGGACGGGCGCCCCTCGAGCAGTACTTC
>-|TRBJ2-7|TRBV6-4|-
CARLRDNRYSYEQYF
TGTGCCAGACTCCGCGACAATCGGTACTCCTACGAGCAGTACTTC
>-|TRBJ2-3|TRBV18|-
CASSQQGSTDTQYF
TGTGCCAGCTCACAGCAGGGAAGCACAGATACGCAGTATTTT
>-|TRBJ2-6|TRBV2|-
CASSPTGPGANVLTF
TGTGCCAGCAGCCCGACGGGGCCCGGGGCCAACGTCCTGACTTTC
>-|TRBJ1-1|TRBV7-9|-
CASSLGGVYTEAFF
TGTGCCAGCAGCTTGGGCGGGGTGTACACTGAAGCTTTCTTT
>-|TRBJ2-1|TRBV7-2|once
CASTSLGGGSYNEQFF
TGTGCCAGCACCTCTCTTGGGGGCGGGAGCTACAATGAGCAGTTCTTC
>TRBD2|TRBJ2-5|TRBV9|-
CASSVATPTSGRGETQYF
TGTGCCAGCAGCGTAGCAACCCCGACTAGCGGGAGGGGAGAGACCCAGTACTTC
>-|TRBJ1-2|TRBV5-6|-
CASTPVSSFNYGYTF
TGTGCCAGCACCCCAGTGAGTTCCTTTAACTATGGCTACACCTTC
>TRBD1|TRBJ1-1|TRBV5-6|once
CASSLGPGTGGRNTEAFF
TGTGCCAGCAGCTTGGGCCCCGGGACAGGGGGTAGGAACACTGAAGCTTTCTTT
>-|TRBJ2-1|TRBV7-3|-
CASSNKLVGEQFF
TGTGCCAGCAGCAACAAACTAGTTGGTGAGCAGTTCTTC
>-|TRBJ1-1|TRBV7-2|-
CASSLTPPGANTEAFF
TGTGCCAGCAGCTTAACACCTCCGGGCGCGAACACTGAAGCTTTCTTT
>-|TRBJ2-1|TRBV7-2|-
CASSSTGTANEQFF
TGTGCCAGCAGCTCGACCGGGACCGCCAATGAGCAGTTCTTC
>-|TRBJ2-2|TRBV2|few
CASTRRELNTGELFF
TGTGCCAGCACCAGGAGGGAGCTGAACACCGGGGAGCTGTTTTTT
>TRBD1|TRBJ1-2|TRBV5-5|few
CASSLLDRVYGYTF
TGTGCCAGCAGCTTGTTAGACAGGGTCTATGGCTACACCTTC
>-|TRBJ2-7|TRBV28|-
CASSFGTPSSSYEQYF
TGTGCCAGCAGTTTTGGGACCCCCTCAAGCTCCTACGAGCAGTACTTC
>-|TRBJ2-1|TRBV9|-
CASSVGGGRYNEQFF
TGTGCCAGCAGCGTTGGAGGGGGGCGATACAATGAGCAGTTCTTC
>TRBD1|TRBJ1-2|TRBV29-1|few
CSVTGTGPYGYTF
TGCAGCGTCACCGGGACAGGGCCCTATGGCTACACCTTC